These 19 T cell receptor beta chains came from one sample sequenced in a study of Ad26.COV2.S vaccination and SARS-CoV-2 variants. The treatment is: roughly 20 received Ad26.COV2.S at low or high dose, single or two shots; about 5 received placebo; per-sample allocation not given. Samples were taken on day 63 after the first vaccine or placebo injection. The repertoire was sequenced with immunoSEQ multiplex PCR; TCRdb's copy has only in-frame clones and lacks some. Seen here are about 480,000 clones, around 90% observed once, and the top ten hold roughly 12%. Sequenced material: peripheral blood, taken in a trial of Ad26.COV2.S vaccine versus placebo. The receptors were gathered from a person aged 18-65 years who received the Ad26.COV2.S COVID-19 vaccine or a placebo.

The V gene is TRBV7-2, the J gene TRBJ1-5, with D possibly matching TRBD1 (5 bases). From germline, CDR1 is SGHTA and CDR2 FQGNSA. V shed 4 bases and J shed 5 bases, with 9 bases lying between them. The CDR3 contains 13 residues. CDR3 amino acids: CASSSGTHQPQHF. CDR3 DNA: TGTGCCAGCAGCTCCGGGACTCATCAGCCCCAGCATTTT.

This clone showed up just a few times. The J gene is TRBJ1-3, the V gene TRBV7-9, with 7 bases identical to TRBD1. V lost 5 bases to trimming and J lost 0 bases; unmatched junction nucleotides: 7. The length of the CDR3 is 16 residues. Germline values: CDR1 SEHNR, CDR2 FQNEAQ (reference sequence). The CDR3 region is CASSPTGPSSGNTIYF. CDR3 nucleotide sequence: TGTGCCAGCAGCCCGACAGGGCCGAGCTCTGGAAACACCATATATTTT.

The chain joins TRBV28 to TRBJ1-1; possibly TRBD1 for D (5 bases). Germline loops: CDR1 MDHEN, CDR2 SYDVKM. This CDR3 spans 14 amino acids. V gave up 3 bases and J gave up 3 bases, with 11 bases separating them. CDR3 region: CASSFTGAYTEAFF. The CDR3 nucleotides read TGTGCCAGCAGTTTCACCGGGGCCTACACTGAAGCTTTCTTT.

The chain joins TRBV27 to TRBJ2-7; TRBD1 matches at 8 bases. The germline V gene has CDR1 MNHEY and CDR2 SMNVEV (reference sequence). The CDR3 loop spans 13 amino acids. V gave up 8 bases and J gave up 2 bases; unmatched junction bases: 5. CDR3 in amino acids: CASRLQGAYEQYF. In nucleotides, the CDR3 is TGTGCCAGCCGGTTACAGGGGGCCTACGAGCAGTACTTC.

The chain combines TRBV27 with TRBJ2-3; D remains unclear. The V end lost 4 bases, the J end lost 0 bases, and 8 bases lay between the germline ends. The CDR3 totals 14 residues. Germline CDR1 and CDR2: MNHEY and SMNVEV (reference sequence). The DNA of the CDR3 is TGTGCCAGCAGTTCCGGGTATAGCACAGATACGCAGTATTTT. Residues: CASSSGYSTDTQYF.

The sample holds one count of this clone. This rearrangement joins TRBV9 to TRBJ2-2; no clear D gene. This CDR3 comprises 14 residues. Germline CDR1 reads SGDLS; CDR2 reads YYNGEE. With 6 bases removed from V and 5 bases from J, the gap between germline ends came to 14 bases. Here the CDR3 DNA reads TGTGCCAGCAACAGTGGGTTAATAACCGGGGAGCTGTTTTTT. Encoded protein: CASNSGLITGELFF.

The rearrangement joins TRBV28 to TRBJ2-5, with D perhaps matching TRBD2 (5 bases). The CDR3 extends over 16 amino acids. With 5 bases removed from V and 0 bases from J, the gap between germline ends came to 16 bases. CDR1 and CDR2 from the germline V gene are MDHEN and SYDVKM. In nucleotides, the CDR3 is TGTGCCAGCAGTCCCGTGGCTAGCAGTTACCAAGAGACCCAGTACTTC. Protein product: CASSPVASSYQETQYF. Drawing the rest from reference TRBV28 and TRBJ2-5, the complete variable domain is DVKVTQSSRYLVKRTGEKVFLECVQDMDHENMFWYRQDPGLGLRLIYFSYDVKMKEKGDIPEGYSVSREKKERFSLILESASTNQTSMYLCASSPVASSYQETQYFGPGTRLLVL.

The V gene is TRBV5-4, the J gene TRBJ2-1; D possibly matches TRBD1 or TRBD2 (5 bases each). Germline V gene data show CDR1 as SGHNT and CDR2 as YYREEE (reference sequence). The CDR3 runs 15 residues. Trimming stripped 6 bases from V and 2 bases from J, with 15 bases between. Here the CDR3 reads CASIGGPQTYNEQFF. CDR3 coding DNA: TGTGCCAGCATTGGGGGACCACAGACCTACAATGAGCAGTTCTTC.

The chain employs TRBV7-2 and TRBJ2-7; D is undetermined. The CDR3 length is 14 residues. Looked up from germline, CDR1 is SGHTA and CDR2 is FQGNSA. The V and J ends lost 1 base and 4 bases respectively, with 11 bases between them. CDR3 protein: CASSLGPGPYEQYF. The CDR3, as DNA: TGTGCCAGCAGCTTAGGTCCAGGCCCTTACGAGCAGTACTTC.

As DNA, the CDR3 is TGTGCCAGCAGCTCTCGGACTAGCGGGACTGCCGAGCAGTACTTC. Translation gives CASSSRTSGTAEQYF. This sequence joins TRBV5-4 and TRBJ2-7; 12 bases line up with TRBD2. The germline V gene encodes CDR1 SGHNT and CDR2 YYREEE (reference sequence). V lost 3 bases and J lost 6; bases outside the gene matches: 7. This CDR3 is 15 amino acids long.

This clone was seen once. V and J are TRBV7-2 and TRBJ2-1; TRBD1 aligns across 7 bases. J was trimmed by 7 bases and V by 2 bases; bases with no gene match: 8. The CDR3 has 15 residues. In germline, CDR1 is SGHTA, CDR2 FQGNSA. In DNA form, the CDR3 reads TGTGCCAGCAGCTTAATGACAGGGAGTAGGAATGAGCAGTTCTTC. Translated, it gives CASSLMTGSRNEQFF.

This chain links TRBV5-6 with TRBJ1-2; 9 bases match TRBD1. CDR3 length equals 16 residues. Trimming removed 2 bases from V and 4 bases from J; junction bases left unmatched: 9. The V gene's germline CDR1 is SGHDT and CDR2 YYEEEE. CDR3 DNA sequence: TGTGCCAGCAGCTTCCTAGTGGGACAGGGTGGCTATGGCTACACCTTC. Its protein product is CASSFLVGQGGYGYTF.

Concerning this clone: Other DNA sequences within the sample encode an identical CDR3. This chain connects TRBV9 to TRBJ2-2; the match to TRBD2 covers 9 bases. With 4 bases clipped from V and 0 bases from J, the junction kept 4 bases outside the gene matches. Germline V CDR1 and CDR2: SGDLS, YYNGEE. The CDR3 is made up of 16 amino acids. The CDR3 nucleotides are TGTGCCAGCAGCCCGCGACTAGCGGCGAACACCGGGGAGCTGTTTTTT. The encoded protein is CASSPRLAANTGELFF.

The chain joins TRBV19 to TRBJ1-1, with TRBD1 identical over 8 bases. The CDR3 contains 12 residues. Trimming took 10 bases from V and 7 from J; bases not matched to a gene: 8. Germline CDR1 and CDR2: LNHDA and SQIVND (reference sequence). CDR3 amino acids: CATQTGAIEAFF. DNA of the CDR3: TGTGCCACCCAGACAGGGGCTATTGAAGCTTTCTTT.

The rearrangement uses TRBV9 and TRBJ2-7; 10 nucleotides align to TRBD2. This CDR3 is built from 15 residues. Germline trimming cut 0 bases from V and 10 bases from J; bases unmatched to any gene: 10. Germline-derived CDR1 and CDR2 are SGDLS and YYNGEE. The DNA of the CDR3 is TGTGCCAGCAGCGTAGACCACTCGCTAGCGGGAGAACAGTACTTC. This sequence encodes CASSVDHSLAGEQYF. Drawing the rest from reference TRBV9 and TRBJ2-7, the complete variable domain is DSGVTQTPKHLITATGQRVTLRCSPRSGDLSVYWYQQSLDQGLQFLIQYYNGEERAKGNILERFSAQQFPDLHSELNLSSLELGDSALYFCASSVDHSLAGEQYFGPGTRLTVT.

The chain recombines TRBV18 with TRBJ2-1; 7 bases match TRBD1. The CDR3 loop spans 14 amino acids. Germline CDR1 KGHSH, CDR2 LQKENI. Losses at the gene ends were 4 bases for V and 10 bases for J; bases not matched to a gene: 10. The CDR3 region has the DNA TGTGCCAGCTCACTACCTCGACAGGGATGGGAGCAGTTCTTC. This gives the protein CASSLPRQGWEQFF.

This chain uses TRBV19 with TRBJ1-1; possibly TRBD1 for D (5 bases). Germline V gene data show CDR1 as LNHDA and CDR2 as SQIVND (reference sequence). The CDR3 is 13 amino acids. V was shortened by 8 bases and J by 3 bases, with 13 bases between the two germline ends. The CDR3 bases are TGTGCCAGTTCTCCGGGCAGGGACACTGAAGCTTTCTTT. Translating gives CASSPGRDTEAFF. The complete variable domain, with remaining parts taken from reference TRBV19 and TRBJ1-1, reads DGGITQSPKYLFRKEGQNVTLSCEQNLNHDAMYWYRQDPGQGLRLIYYSQIVNDFQKGDIAEGYSVSREKKESFPLTVTSAQKNPTAFYLCASSPGRDTEAFFGQGTRLTVV.

The rearrangement uses TRBV28 and TRBJ2-7; maybe TRBD1 (7 bases). The V end was cut by 5 bases, the J end by 9 bases, with 17 bases between. The germline gives CDR1 MDHEN, CDR2 SYDVKM. This CDR3 contains 13 residues. The CDR3 protein is CASSLTTRTGQYF. The CDR3 DNA sequence: TGTGCCAGCAGTCTGACGACTAGGACAGGGCAGTACTTC.

V is TRBV6-6 and J is TRBJ2-7, with a weak D call TRBD2 (5 bases). Germline CDR1 is MNHNY and CDR2 is SVGAGI (reference sequence). With 6 bases removed from V and 7 bases from J, the gap between germline ends came to 19 bases. The length of the CDR3 is 14 residues. In nucleotides, the CDR3 is TGTGCCAGCAGAATCGGGGTAAATACGGGAGAGCAGTACTTC. Its protein is CASRIGVNTGEQYF.